The T cell receptor (beta chain) under discussion was sequenced for a study of T cell responses to AZD1222 COVID-19 vaccine. Study-level points and caveats: Vaccine-related CD4 TCRs covered spike, predominating at 160-218 and 743-854. The donors showed a predominance of white British ancestry and of females, with possible underestimation of clonal diversity. Recipients of AZD1222 seropositive at baseline numbered only five or six. Targets within unmutated variant regions were reportedly found for nearly half of spike-specific TCRs.

The protocol was immunoSEQ multiplex PCR, while the TCRdb copy is restricted to in-frame clones and leaves out a portion. In the table there are 95,000 to 150,000 clones, more than 75% of which are singletons. As concerns this clone: Its antigen is currently unknown.

Germline V lookup: CDR1 SGHNT, CDR2 YENEEA. The V gene end was trimmed by 5 bases and the J gene end by 3 bases; junction bases not matched to a gene: 8. This CDR3 spans 16 amino acids. The chain has TRBV11-3 and TRBJ2-2; TRBD1 agrees at 8 bases. The clonotype was recovered from an adult in good health. Sequenced material: peripheral blood, taken on day 0 of AZD1222 vaccination. The DNA for the CDR3 is TGTGCCAGCAGCCGCTCACCGGGACAGGACACCGGGGAGCTGTTTTTT. Protein product: CASSRSPGQDTGELFF.